This T cell receptor (beta chain) was captured by sequencing in a study of T cells in Graves' hyperthyroidism and ophthalmopathy (dated by TCRdb to about 2019). In the study overall: Peripheral blood samples were taken at the time of initial diagnosis, prior to any treatment. To identify distinguishing TCR V-J signatures, a discovery cohort of 100 or so patients was used, comprising 43 with Graves' ophthalmopathy and 55 to 65 with stable Graves' hyperthyroidism. After blood sampling, hyperthyroidism patients were treated with methimazole at a starting dose of 30 mg daily, and ophthalmopathy patients were treated with high-dose intravenous methylprednisolone. The 100 discovery patients were randomly split 7:3 into training and test sets. In six Graves' hyperthyroidism patients, the study also compared T-cell repertoires from thyroid tissue with T-cell repertoires from blood. TCR Vbeta CDR3 sequencing of fewer than 150 peripheral blood samples (over 40 ophthalmopathy, about 80 hyperthyroidism and approximately 17 progressor patients) is reported in the paper. Whether ophthalmopathy could be predicted prospectively was tested in an independent validation cohort made up of 18 to 20 hyperthyroidism patients plus 17 patients who later progressed to ophthalmopathy. Points the paper makes about the study in general: In cross-validation, a model built on a 13 V-J signature told ophthalmopathy apart from stable hyperthyroidism with just under 90% sensitivity and roughly 81% specificity, and in testing the same model reached 80%/75%. Blood samples also contained most of the expanded thyroid clonotypes (frequency above 0.001), which suggests that blood repertoires may reflect thyroid immune responses. In validation, progression to ophthalmopathy was predicted by the model with nearly 71% sensitivity and 72% to 80% specificity, a median of roughly 6.4 months before onset. Sample size was not statistically predetermined, and investigators were not blinded to group allocation.

Amplification of TCR beta CDR3 regions was carried out from RNA transcripts. A first-round RT-PCR of the TCR CDR3 used the HTBI primer set with the Qiagen OneStep RT-PCR kit. Libraries were constructed in a second round of multiplex PCR, after which size selection and purification were carried out. Sequencing of the libraries was done on an Illumina HiSeq2000 using paired-end 100 bp reads. The source study handled its data this way. SOAPnuke was used to process the raw data, with reads discarded if the reads contained adapters or uncalled bases, had a mean Phred below 15, or lacked an exact constant-primer or identifier match. High-quality paired reads were merged with COPE v1.2.5, and unique nucleotide sequences were defined as clonotypes. Clonotypes were aligned to IMGT TRBV, TRBD and TRBJ reference segments using MiTCR v1.1. Only V-J combinations with frequency above 0.0001, covering about 99% of repertoires, were analysed. The TCS score was defined as the ratio of F50 (clonal expansion) to E x V (chaos), calculated using BLOSUM62-based TCRdist between CDR3 peptides within each V-J. Welch's t-statistics and random forest reduced some 510 V-J features to 13, which were used in a naive Bayes classifier (R e1071). The raw public reads went through TCRdb reprocessing: fastp at Q25, MiXCR clone calling, in-frame beta chains kept. CDR3 protein sequences are deduplicated, and each keeps its most common genes and DNA. The V and J calls follow TCRdb's processing rather than the paper's. Across this sample there are fewer than 450,000 distinct CDR3 sequences, with about 18% seen only once. The ten largest make up around 40% of the sample.

V drops 3 bases and J drops 11 bases, leaving 13 bases in between. The CDR3 spans 12 residues, from the cysteine through the phenylalanine. Of all the DNA, just the CDR3 is kept, 36 bases in frame from base 1. The germline V gene (reference sequence) supplies CDR1 SEHNR and CDR2 FQNEAQ. To note about this clonotype: No cognate antigen has been identified for it. The record has no base qualities; no much larger clone is one base away.

Moderately to severely active disease, a Clinical Activity Score of at least 3, a NOSPECS grade of at least 4, and a duration under 3 months were present in ophthalmopathy patients. The study excluded patients with uncontrolled infections, other autoimmune diseases, pregnancy or lactation. Clinical symptoms, serum thyroxine and TRAb, thyroid ultrasound, and orbital computed tomography formed the basis for the diagnoses. PBMCs were separated from 7.5 to 10 ml of fresh peripheral blood using Ficoll-Paque density gradient centrifugation. Trizol reagent was used to extract total RNA, and RNA quality was then checked on an Agilent 2100 Bioanalyzer.

The sequenced sample was blood. In this chain, TRBV7-9 is recombined with TRBJ1-2; the best D guess is TRBD1, with 6 bases matching. The TCR was taken from a young man with Graves' ophthalmopathy. For the CDR3, the sequence is CASSLRGDGYTF. The nucleotide sequence reads as follows: TGTGCCAGCAGCTTGAGGGGGGACGGGTACACCTTC.